This T cell receptor beta chain emerged from a study of blood T cell repertoires in COVID-19. Looking at the study overall: Acute-phase and convalescent COVID-19 samples originated in the United States, Italy and Spain. The analysed material was cDNA or gDNA that came from T cells, B-cell-depleted T cells, or PBMCs.

Under the authors' procedure: Amplification from reference gene primers served as the basis for estimated nucleated cell counts. Assay used: immunoSEQ multiplex PCR; TCRdb lists only in-frame clones, some missing. V, J and clone size are taken as reported in that table, and D and trimming were inferred from the DNA itself. This sample has about 76,000 clones, with around 83% found just once. Trimming stripped 6 bases from V and 4 bases from J, with 6 bases between. The germline V gene encodes CDR1 MDHEN and CDR2 SYDVKM. There are 11 residues in the CDR3. The sequence was collected from a human donor in a cohort sampled during active COVID-19. This chain connects TRBV28 to TRBJ1-2, with no clear D. The sample consisted of peripheral blood. DNA of the CDR3: TGTGCCAGCAGCCTCTCCTATGGCTACACCTTC. This encodes CASSLSYGYTF.